The 5 T cell receptor beta chains presented below share a single source sample, sequenced in a study of T cells in localized non-small cell lung cancer. Sequencing was performed with immunoSEQ multiplex PCR; in TCRdb, only in-frame clones are kept and a portion is missing. The table shows some 66,000 clones, with roughly four fifths occurring only once. Sequences were derived from peripheral blood, sampled before any cancer treatment. These receptors were collected from a female donor of 60 years or more with stage I lung adenocarcinoma.

This chain uses TRBV21-1 with TRBJ1-2; the table's D call, TRBD1, has no DNA check behind it. TRBV21-1 is annotated as a pseudogene. This CDR3 has 16 amino acids. CDR3 residues: CASSTAGASVNYGYTF. CDR3 in DNA: TGTGCCAGCAGCACTGCAGGGGCAAGCGTAAACTATGGCTACACCTTC.

This clone was picked up one time. The chain joins TRBV15 to TRBJ2-3, with D possibly being TRBD1 (5 bases). The CDR3 runs 15 residues. From germline, CDR1 is LNHNV and CDR2 YYDKDF (reference sequence). The germline V and J ends were trimmed by 3 bases and 4 bases, with 14 bases remaining between them. In DNA, the CDR3 is TGTGCCACCAGCAGTCGGCTAAAGGGGTCAGATACGCAGTATTTT. It specifies CATSSRLKGSDTQYF. Full variable domain (missing parts from reference TRBV15 and TRBJ2-3): DAMVIQNPRYQVTQFGKPVTLSCSQTLNHNVMYWYQQKSSQAPKLLFHYYDKDFNNEADTPDNFQSRRPNTSFCFLDIRSPGLGDTAMYLCATSSRLKGSDTQYFGPGTRLTVL.

The V call is TRBV7-2, the J call TRBJ2-1; 9 positions agree with TRBD2. The J segment lost 4 bases and the V segment lost 6 bases, leaving 7 bases of the junction unmatched. Germline CDR1 and CDR2: SGHTA and FQGNSA. The CDR3 has 15 residues. Here the CDR3 reads CASSATSGPYNEQFF. As DNA, the CDR3 is TGTGCCAGCAGTGCGACTAGCGGACCTTACAATGAGCAGTTCTTC.

The chain combines TRBV10-3 with TRBJ2-1, with a possible D match to TRBD2 (5 bases). The germline V gene encodes CDR1 ENHRY and CDR2 SYGVKD. V was clipped by 5 bases and J by 9 bases, with 14 bases between them. The CDR3 contains 13 residues. The CDR3 DNA follows: TGTGCCATCAGTTGGACTCCCAACAGTGAGCAGTTCTTC. It translates to CAISWTPNSEQFF.

The rearrangement uses TRBV7-9 and TRBJ2-6; D is ambiguous. Germline V lookup: CDR1 SEHNR, CDR2 FQNEAQ (reference sequence). With 1 base removed from V and 7 bases from J, the gap between germline ends came to 5 bases. The CDR3 has 13 residues. CDR3 region: CASSLEVANVLTF. The CDR3 nucleotides are TGTGCCAGCAGCTTAGAGGTTGCCAACGTCCTGACTTTC.